Below are 10 T cell receptor beta chains sequenced from a single sample in a study of blood T cell repertoires in COVID-19. Using immunoSEQ multiplex PCR, the repertoire was profiled, and TCRdb retains in-frame clones only, with some absent. The sample includes about 200,000 clones, about 80% of them seen just once. The sample consisted of PBMCs or T cells enriched from blood (not recorded which). The receptors were gathered from a man aged 40-55 years who had recovered from COVID-19.

The chain recombines TRBV2 with TRBJ1-1; 11 bases are a match to TRBD1. Looked up from germline, CDR1 is SNHLY and CDR2 is FYNNEI. This CDR3 is 17 amino acids long. Trimming at V came to 6 bases and at J to 2 bases, leaving 11 bases not matched to a gene. The CDR3 spells CASSWEDRGPPNTEAFF. The CDR3 DNA follows: TGTGCCAGCAGCTGGGAGGACAGGGGGCCGCCTAACACTGAAGCTTTCTTT.

J is TRBJ2-1 and V is TRBV5-1; TRBD2 aligns across 13 bases. Germline values: CDR1 SGHRS, CDR2 YFSETQ. The V segment lost 0 bases and the J segment 4 bases; nucleotides outside the gene matches: 4. This CDR3 has 17 residues. In DNA, the CDR3 is TGCGCCAGCAGCTTGGAGCGACTAGCGGGGGGATACAATGAGCAGTTCTTC. This encodes CASSLERLAGGYNEQFF.

This clone was seen a single time. This sequence joins TRBV19 and TRBJ1-1, with a possible D match to TRBD1 (6 bases). Trimming removed 9 bases at V and 4 bases at J, with 15 bases between. Germline lookup yields CDR1 LNHDA and CDR2 SQIVND (reference sequence). The CDR3 extends over 13 amino acids. CDR3 region: CASMNREGTEAFF. The CDR3 DNA is TGTGCCAGCATGAACAGGGAAGGCACTGAAGCTTTCTTT.

The J gene is TRBJ1-2, the V gene TRBV28; the match to TRBD1 covers 8 bases. CDR3 length: 15 amino acids. CDR1 MDHEN and CDR2 SYDVKM come from the germline V gene. With V trimmed by 1 base and J by 3 bases, 4 bases remained unmatched. The DNA of the CDR3 is TGTGCCAGCAGTTTATCTGACAGGGGCCACTATGGCTACACCTTC. Its translation: CASSLSDRGHYGYTF.

This sequence joins TRBV6-5 and TRBJ2-7; 7 bases fit TRBD1. CDR1 MNHEY and CDR2 SVGAGI come from the germline V gene. The V gene end was trimmed by 2 bases and the J gene end by 7 bases; junction bases not matched to a gene: 14. CDR3 length: 16 amino acids. The CDR3 DNA reads as TGTGCCAGCAGTTACACTGTGACAGGGAGTTCTCGGGAGCAGTACTTC. This gives the protein CASSYTVTGSSREQYF.

The chain links TRBV6-2 or TRBV6-3 to TRBJ2-7, with TRBD1 matching over 12 bases. The CDR3 length is 16 residues. Germline V gene data show CDR1 as MNHEY and CDR2 as SVGEGT. Trimming took 1 base from V and 4 from J; bases not matched to a gene: 5. In nucleotides, the CDR3 is TGTGCCAGCAGTTACTGGGGACAGGGGGCGCGGTACGAGCAGTACTTC. The encoded protein is CASSYWGQGARYEQYF.

Note on this clone: Other DNA sequences of this sample code for an identical CDR3. This chain joins TRBV4-3 and TRBJ2-1; D perhaps matches TRBD2 (7 bases). Trimming left V 4 bases short and J 3 bases short, with 16 bases between. The CDR3 is made up of 16 amino acids. CDR1 is LGHNA and CDR2 is YSLEER in the germline V gene. The CDR3 protein is CASSPRGGGSYNEQFF. The DNA of the CDR3 is TGCGCCAGCAGCCCCAGAGGGGGGGGGAGCTACAATGAGCAGTTCTTC.

The rearrangement joins TRBV24-1 to TRBJ2-2, with 7 positions matching TRBD1. J was trimmed by 6 bases and V by 4 bases; bases with no gene match: 10. The germline V gene has CDR1 KGHDR and CDR2 SFDVKD. The CDR3 is 16 residues long. In DNA, the CDR3 is TGTGCCACCAGTGACCCCGTTACAGGGGCGGCCGGGGAGCTGTTTTTT. Translated: CATSDPVTGAAGELFF.

This chain joins TRBV7-2 and TRBJ2-2; 7 positions match TRBD2. The CDR3 runs to 15 residues. J was trimmed by 6 bases and V by 5 bases; bases with no gene match: 9. Germline V gene data show CDR1 as SGHTA and CDR2 as FQGNSA. The CDR3 sequence: CASSATRGGSGELFF. In DNA, the CDR3 is TGTGCCAGCAGCGCGACGAGGGGAGGGTCCGGGGAGCTGTTTTTT.

The chain employs TRBV24-1 and TRBJ2-1; 9 positions agree with TRBD2. CDR1 KGHDR and CDR2 SFDVKD come from the germline V gene. V was pared by 3 bases and J by 5 bases, with 4 bases of the junction left unmatched. The length of the CDR3 is 15 residues. The CDR3 DNA reads TGTGCCACCAGTGATCAGAGCGGGGGGAACAATGAGCAGTTCTTC. Its protein is CATSDQSGGNNEQFF.